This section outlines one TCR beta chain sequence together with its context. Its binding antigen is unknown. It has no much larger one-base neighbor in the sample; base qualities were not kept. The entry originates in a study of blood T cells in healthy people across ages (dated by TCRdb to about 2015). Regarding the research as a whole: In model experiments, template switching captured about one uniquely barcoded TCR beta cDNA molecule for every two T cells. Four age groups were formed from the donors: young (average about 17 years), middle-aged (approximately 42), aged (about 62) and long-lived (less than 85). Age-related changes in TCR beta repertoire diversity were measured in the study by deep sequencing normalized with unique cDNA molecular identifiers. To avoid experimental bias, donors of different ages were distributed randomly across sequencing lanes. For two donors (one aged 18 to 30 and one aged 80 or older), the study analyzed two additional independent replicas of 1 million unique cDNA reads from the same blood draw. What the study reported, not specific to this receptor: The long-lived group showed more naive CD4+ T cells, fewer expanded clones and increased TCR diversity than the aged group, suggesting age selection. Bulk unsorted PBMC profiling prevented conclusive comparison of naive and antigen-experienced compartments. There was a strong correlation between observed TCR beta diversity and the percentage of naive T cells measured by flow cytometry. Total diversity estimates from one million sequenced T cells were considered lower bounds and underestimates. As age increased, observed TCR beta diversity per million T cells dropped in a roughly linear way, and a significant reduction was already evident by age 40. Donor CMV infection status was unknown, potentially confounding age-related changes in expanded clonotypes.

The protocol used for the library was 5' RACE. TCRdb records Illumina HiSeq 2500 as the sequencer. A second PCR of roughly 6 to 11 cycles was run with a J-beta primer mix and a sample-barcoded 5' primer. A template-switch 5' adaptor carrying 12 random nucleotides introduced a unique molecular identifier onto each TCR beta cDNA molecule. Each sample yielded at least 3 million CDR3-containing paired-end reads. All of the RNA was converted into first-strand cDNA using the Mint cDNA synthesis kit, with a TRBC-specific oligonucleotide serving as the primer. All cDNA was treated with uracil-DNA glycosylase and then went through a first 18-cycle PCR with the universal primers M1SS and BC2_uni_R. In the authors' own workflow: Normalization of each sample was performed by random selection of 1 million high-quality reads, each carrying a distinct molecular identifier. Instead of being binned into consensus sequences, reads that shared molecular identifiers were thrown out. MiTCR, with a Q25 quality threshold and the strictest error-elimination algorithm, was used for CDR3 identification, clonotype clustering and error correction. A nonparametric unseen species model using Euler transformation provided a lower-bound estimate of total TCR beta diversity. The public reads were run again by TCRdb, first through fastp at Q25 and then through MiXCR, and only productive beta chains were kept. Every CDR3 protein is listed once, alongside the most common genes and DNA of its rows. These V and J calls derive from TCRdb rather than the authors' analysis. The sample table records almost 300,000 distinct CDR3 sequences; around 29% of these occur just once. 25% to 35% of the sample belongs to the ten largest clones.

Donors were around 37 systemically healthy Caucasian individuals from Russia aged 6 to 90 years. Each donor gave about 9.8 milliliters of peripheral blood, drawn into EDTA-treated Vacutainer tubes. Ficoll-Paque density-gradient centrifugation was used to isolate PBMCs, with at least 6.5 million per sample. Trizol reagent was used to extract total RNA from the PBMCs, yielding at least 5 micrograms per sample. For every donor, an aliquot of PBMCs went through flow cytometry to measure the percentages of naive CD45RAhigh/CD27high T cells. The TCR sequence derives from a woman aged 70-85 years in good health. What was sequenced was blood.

The DNA is TGTGCCAGCAGTGACTCCGCCGGACTAGGTTTTCTAGGAGAAAACATTCAGTACTTC. The encoded protein is CASSDSAGLGFLGENIQYF. The receptor chain draws on TRBV6-4 and TRBJ2-4, and 7 junction bases match TRBD2. The germline V gene encodes CDR1 MRHNA and CDR2 SNTAGT. V lost 0 bases and J lost 5 bases, and the count of bases not matched to a germline gene is 16. Inclusive of the bounding cysteine and phenylalanine, the CDR3 is 19 residues long. The only DNA kept is the CDR3, 57 bases in frame from the first base.